Following are 22 T cell receptor beta chains from one sample sequenced in a study of T cells after yellow fever vaccination. A single record per CDR3 protein comes from TCRdb applying MiXCR to the 5' RACE reads. Of a few hundred thousand distinct CDR3 sequences in the sample, approximately 6.3% were seen once. The starting material was CD4+ T cells sorted from PBMCs, obtained on the day of the yellow fever booster vaccination. Receptor source: a young man who received the YFV17D yellow fever vaccine.

This clonotype was observed at least ten times. The V and J genes are TRBV7-9 and TRBJ2-7; D uncertain. The length of the CDR3 is 12 residues. The V gene's germline CDR1 is SEHNR and CDR2 FQNEAQ (reference sequence). The ends were cut back, 3 bases at V and 7 bases at J, with 10 bases in the middle. CDR3 nucleotides: TGTGCCAGCAGCTTGTGGACCGAGGAGCAGTACTTC. Translating gives CASSLWTEEQYF. Drawing the rest from reference TRBV7-9 and TRBJ2-7, the complete variable domain is DTGVSQNPRHKITKRGQNVTFRCDPISEHNRLYWYRQTLGQGPEFLTYFQNEAQLEKSRLLSDRFSAERPKGSFSTLEIQRTEQGDSAMYLCASSLWTEEQYFGPGTRLTVT.

In its sample, this clonotype was seen a few times. CDR3 in DNA: TGTGCCAGTAGTATTCTAGCGGGGGGTTTATACAATGAGCAGTTCTTC. It yields the protein CASSILAGGLYNEQFF. This chain uses TRBV19 with TRBJ2-1, with 11 bases matching TRBD2. The germline CDR1 and CDR2 sequences are LNHDA and SQIVND (reference sequence). CDR3 size: 16 residues. Trimming cost V 3 bases and J 4 bases; bases outside gene matches: 5.

The chain employs TRBV7-3 and TRBJ2-1; TRBD2 aligns across 7 bases. This CDR3 comprises 14 residues. Trimming took 1 base from V and 8 from J; bases not matched to a gene: 5. Per the germline V gene, CDR1 is SGHTA and CDR2 is FQGTGA. This CDR3 is CASSLKGLDYEQFF. For the CDR3, the DNA is TGTGCCAGCAGCTTAAAAGGACTAGACTATGAGCAGTTCTTC. Filled out from reference TRBV7-3 and TRBJ2-1, the complete variable domain reads GAGVSQTPSNKVTEKGKYVELRCDPISGHTALYWYRQSLGQGPEFLIYFQGTGAADDSGLPNDRFFAVRPEGSVSTLKIQRTERGDSAVYLCASSLKGLDYEQFFGPGTRLTVL.

This clonotype was seen at least ten times. The chain joins TRBV25-1 to TRBJ2-2; no definite D call. Trimming left V 2 bases short and J 7 bases short, with 2 bases between. The length of the CDR3 is 11 residues. Per germline, CDR1 MGHDK and CDR2 SYGVNS. This CDR3 reads CASSEGGELFF. CDR3 coding DNA: TGTGCCAGCAGTGAAGGCGGGGAGCTGTTTTTT.

At least ten counts were recorded for this clonotype. This rearrangement joins TRBV27 to TRBJ2-1, with TRBD2 matching 12 bases. After removal of 2 bases from V and 10 bases from J, the junction contained 9 bases not matched to a gene. This CDR3 contains 16 residues. The germline V gene encodes CDR1 MNHEY and CDR2 SMNVEV (reference sequence). The CDR3 region has the DNA TGTGCCAGCAGTTTACGGCTAGCGGGAGGGTACCGGGAGCAGTTCTTC. It is translated as CASSLRLAGGYREQFF.

There are many counts of this clonotype. The V gene is TRBV5-1, the J gene TRBJ2-2, with D hard to call. The germline gives CDR1 SGHRS, CDR2 YFSETQ. Trimming left V 0 bases short and J 6 bases short, with 6 bases between. The CDR3 loop spans 13 amino acids. This CDR3 is CASSLGEPGELFF. The CDR3 DNA reads as TGCGCCAGCAGCTTGGGGGAACCCGGGGAGCTGTTTTTT.

This clonotype has more than one count but fewer than ten. This chain links TRBV12-3 or TRBV12-4 with TRBJ1-2, with no clear D. V was trimmed by 2 bases and J by 7 bases, leaving 8 bases between them. CDR3 length: 12 residues. The CDR3 is CASSLKRVGYTF. The CDR3 bases are TGTGCCAGCAGTTTAAAAAGGGTTGGCTACACCTTC.

This clonotype was found many times. V gene TRBV4-3 combines with J gene TRBJ2-5, with a weak D call TRBD2 (6 bases). CDR1 is LGHNA, CDR2 YSLEER, per germline. The CDR3 loop spans 15 amino acids. Trimming pared 4 bases from V and 5 bases from J, leaving 17 bases between. The DNA for the CDR3 is TGCGCCAGCAGCCCCGGGACTCCCGGAGGGGAGACCCAGTACTTC. Its translation is CASSPGTPGGETQYF.

This chain connects TRBV9 to TRBJ2-6; TRBD2 matches at 10 bases. The V segment lost 0 bases and the J segment 3 bases; nucleotides outside the gene matches: 18. Germline CDR1 and CDR2: SGDLS and YYNGEE. The length of the CDR3 is 22 residues. The CDR3 spells CASSVERRLAGELVSGANVLTF. CDR3 nucleotides: TGTGCCAGCAGCGTAGAGCGTCGGCTAGCGGGAGAACTGGTTAGTGGGGCCAACGTCCTGACTTTC. Variable domain in full (rest from reference TRBV9 and TRBJ2-6): DSGVTQTPKHLITATGQRVTLRCSPRSGDLSVYWYQQSLDQGLQFLIQYYNGEERAKGNILERFSAQQFPDLHSELNLSSLELGDSALYFCASSVERRLAGELVSGANVLTFGAGSRLTVL.

Many counts were recorded for this clonotype. V gene TRBV6-1 combines with J gene TRBJ2-1; 10 nucleotides agree with TRBD2. Germline CDR1 MNHNS, CDR2 SASEGT. This CDR3 has 16 amino acids. V lost 8 bases and J lost 3; bases outside the gene matches: 10. The DNA of the CDR3 is TGTGCCAGCTATAGGGCTAGCGGGAGACTCTACAATGAGCAGTTCTTC. It is translated as CASYRASGRLYNEQFF.

The chain joins TRBV7-2 to TRBJ2-1; TRBD2 agrees at 9 bases. CDR1 is SGHTA and CDR2 is FQGNSA in the germline V gene. The CDR3 loop spans 16 amino acids. V lost 5 bases to trimming and J lost 9 bases; unmatched junction nucleotides: 14. The CDR3 reads CASSIAYSGRLVEQFF. DNA of the CDR3: TGTGCCAGCAGCATTGCCTATAGCGGGAGATTAGTTGAGCAGTTCTTC.

The J gene is TRBJ2-4, the V gene TRBV6-2 or TRBV6-3; no clear D. This CDR3 comprises 13 residues. With 4 bases removed from V and 1 base from J, the gap between germline ends came to 5 bases. Germline V lookup: CDR1 MNHEY, CDR2 SVGEGT. DNA for the CDR3: TGTGCCAGCAGTTGGGTGGCCAAAAACATTCAGTACTTC. It translates to CASSWVAKNIQYF.

This clonotype was seen many times. V and J are TRBV6-1 and TRBJ2-1; D is unresolved. CDR1 is MNHNS and CDR2 is SASEGT in the germline V gene. The V end was cut by 6 bases, the J end by 8 bases, with 17 bases between. The CDR3 covers 14 residues. The CDR3 loop reads CASRSGLGSYEQFF. CDR3 DNA sequence: TGTGCCAGCAGATCCGGCCTCGGGTCCTATGAGCAGTTCTTC.

In this sample, this clonotype turned up a few times. This chain links TRBV4-3 with TRBJ2-1, with 14 bases identical to TRBD2. J gave up 5 bases and V 3 bases, and 9 bases lay outside the gene matches. Germline CDR1 and CDR2: LGHNA and YSLEER. This CDR3 contains 18 residues. The CDR3 sequence is CASSQRLAGGSRNNEQFF. CDR3 coding DNA: TGCGCCAGCAGCCAGCGACTAGCGGGAGGGTCCAGGAACAATGAGCAGTTCTTC.

V gene TRBV13 combines with J gene TRBJ2-7; possibly TRBD1 or TRBD2 for D (5 bases each). The CDR3 consists of 14 residues. Looked up from germline, CDR1 is PRHDT and CDR2 is FYEKMQ (reference sequence). Deletions cut 4 bases from V and 2 bases from J, with 12 bases between. In nucleotides, the CDR3 is TGTGCCAGCAGCTCCCGGGGCTCTCCCTACGAGCAGTACTTC. Residues: CASSSRGSPYEQYF.

This sequence joins TRBV5-4 and TRBJ2-3, with D perhaps matching TRBD2 (5 bases). The CDR3 is 14 amino acids. Deletions cut 6 bases from V and 3 bases from J, with 14 bases between. Germline CDR1 and CDR2: SGHNT and YYREEE (reference sequence). CDR3 loop: CASTRGADTDTQYF. The CDR3 bases are TGTGCCAGCACCCGAGGAGCGGATACAGATACGCAGTATTTT.

The chain links TRBV5-4 to TRBJ2-7; the match to TRBD1 covers 8 bases. In germline, CDR1 is SGHNT, CDR2 YYREEE (reference sequence). Trimming at V came to 3 bases and at J to 2 bases, leaving 10 bases not matched to a gene. CDR3 length: 16 amino acids. The CDR3 reads CASSYGQGKGAYEQYF. Written as DNA, the CDR3 is TGTGCCAGCAGCTACGGACAGGGTAAGGGCGCCTACGAGCAGTACTTC.

This clonotype was detected only a few times. V and J are TRBV12-3 or TRBV12-4 and TRBJ2-3; 7 nucleotides line up with TRBD2. The ends lost 7 bases at V and 3 bases at J; junction bases unmatched: 4. The CDR3 is 13 amino acids. The CDR3 region is CASMRRETDTQYF. CDR3 coding DNA: TGTGCCAGCATGAGGCGGGAGACAGATACGCAGTATTTT.

This sequence joins TRBV27 and TRBJ2-1; 10 nucleotides agree with TRBD2. The CDR3 extends over 13 amino acids. Trimming at V came to 11 bases and at J to 6 bases, leaving 7 bases not matched to a gene. Germline values: CDR1 MNHEY, CDR2 SMNVEV (reference sequence). The CDR3 loop reads CAVRTSGSNEQFF. The CDR3 region has the DNA TGTGCCGTAAGGACTAGCGGTTCCAATGAGCAGTTCTTC.

This clonotype has a handful of counts. The chain joins TRBV5-1 to TRBJ2-7, with a possible D match to TRBD1 (5 bases). Germline V gene sequence: CDR1 SGHRS, CDR2 YFSETQ. CDR3 length: 15 residues. Trimming removed 9 bases from V and 5 bases from J, with 24 bases in between. The CDR3 DNA sequence: TGCGCCACCCAAGCTGGTTGGGGCCCTAGGGACGAGCAGTACTTC. Translation: CATQAGWGPRDEQYF.

The chain employs TRBV7-2 and TRBJ2-3; 13 bases fit TRBD2. This CDR3 comprises 17 residues. Looked up from germline, CDR1 is SGHTA and CDR2 is FQGNSA. With 5 bases clipped from V and 3 bases from J, the junction kept 8 bases outside the gene matches. The CDR3 loop is CASSLGLAGVVTDTQYF. CDR3 DNA: TGTGCCAGCAGCCTTGGACTAGCGGGAGTCGTTACAGATACGCAGTATTTT.

The rearrangement links TRBV7-2 to TRBJ2-3; possibly TRBD1 or TRBD2 for D (5 bases each). Germline CDR1 and CDR2: SGHTA and FQGNSA. The CDR3 has 14 residues. The germline V and J ends were trimmed by 5 bases and 2 bases, with 11 bases remaining between them. CDR3 bases: TGTGCCAGCAGCCTCATGGGACCCACAGATACGCAGTATTTT. Translation: CASSLMGPTDTQYF.